This T cell receptor (beta chain) derives from a study of blood T cell repertoires in COVID-19. About the study: Acute-phase and convalescent COVID-19 samples originated in the United States, Italy and Spain. PBMCs, B-cell-depleted T cells, or T cells were the source of the cDNA or gDNA that made up the material.

Looked up from germline, CDR1 is MNHEY and CDR2 is SMNVEV (reference sequence). Trimming removed 5 bases from V and 2 bases from J; junction bases left unmatched: 2. This CDR3 has 15 amino acids. In the source study's methods: Nucleated cell counts were estimated from reference gene primer amplification. The method was immunoSEQ multiplex PCR; TCRdb's version includes in-frame clones alone and lacks a portion of them. Clone size and V and J calls were adopted from that table, with D and trimming inferred from the DNA. Of 250,000 to 300,000 clones detected, 89% appear once; the ten largest clones hold 2% to 2.5%.

The sequence was obtained from a man in his forties or fifties with acute or convalescent COVID-19. The sequencing sample was made of peripheral blood. The rearrangement joins TRBV27 to TRBJ2-6; TRBD1 agrees at 8 bases. This CDR3 is CASSQQGAGANVLTF. Here the CDR3 DNA reads TGTGCCAGCAGTCAACAGGGGGCTGGGGCCAACGTCCTGACTTTC.